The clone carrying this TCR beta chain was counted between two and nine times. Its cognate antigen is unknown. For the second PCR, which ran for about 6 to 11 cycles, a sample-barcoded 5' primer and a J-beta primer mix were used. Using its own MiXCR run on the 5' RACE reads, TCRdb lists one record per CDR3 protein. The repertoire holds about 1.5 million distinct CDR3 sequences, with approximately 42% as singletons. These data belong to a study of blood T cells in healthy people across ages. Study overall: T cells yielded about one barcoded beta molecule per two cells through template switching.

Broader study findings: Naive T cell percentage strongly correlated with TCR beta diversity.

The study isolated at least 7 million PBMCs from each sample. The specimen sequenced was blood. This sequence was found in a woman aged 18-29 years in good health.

DNA of the CDR3: TGTGCCAGCAGACGGCTGATCACAGATACGCAGTATTTT. Translated, it gives CASRRLITDTQYF. The rearrangement joins TRBV27 to TRBJ2-3; D call uncertain. The germline V and J ends were trimmed by 6 bases and 2 bases, with 9 bases remaining between them. The CDR3 is made up of 13 amino acids. The germline CDR1 and CDR2 sequences are MNHEY and SMNVEV (reference sequence).